This entry lists 29 T cell receptor beta chains sequenced from one sample in a study of T-cell reconstitution after alpha-beta-depleted transplantation in children. Notes on the study in general: T cells produced anew were the main source of T-cell counts and diversity one year after transplant.

Antigens of these TCRs are unknown. Molecular barcoding with unique molecular identifiers was used for the TCRbeta library. TCRdb re-called the PCR reads with MiXCR, one entry per CDR3 protein. The sample records 250,000 to 300,000 distinct CDR3 sequences, around 7.3% being singletons. The sample consisted of peripheral blood, taken 360 days after TCRalphabeta/CD19-depleted stem cell transplant. These receptors all stem from a female patient aged 2-10 years who had a stem cell transplant for Fanconi anemia, so the T cells may come from the graft donor.

This clonotype was picked up a small number of times. V is TRBV11-2 and J is TRBJ1-1, with a tentative D call TRBD1 (6 bases). CDR3 size: 18 residues. Trimming shortened V by 3 bases and J by 0 bases, and 20 bases separated the two germline ends. The germline V gene has CDR1 SGHAT and CDR2 FQNNGV. CDR3 coding DNA: TGTGCCAGCAGCTTTAGGATCCAGGGTGGGGGCATGAACACTGAAGCTTTCTTT. This codes for CASSFRIQGGGMNTEAFF.

The genes are TRBV20-1 and TRBJ2-5; D perhaps matches TRBD1 (5 bases). Germline assignment: CDR1 DFQATT and CDR2 SNEGSKA (reference sequence). V lost 3 bases and J 1 base, leaving 9 bases between the germline ends. This CDR3 spans 13 amino acids. The DNA of the CDR3 is TGCAGTGCTAGGGGGCACCTCCAAGAGACCCAGTACTTC. This codes for CSARGHLQETQYF.

This clonotype was counted a few times. The rearrangement links TRBV5-1 to TRBJ2-7; the match to TRBD2 covers 7 bases. Germline loops: CDR1 SGHRS, CDR2 YFSETQ. J lost 5 bases, V lost 0 bases, and 5 bases had no gene match. The CDR3 consists of 14 residues. The CDR3 DNA is TGCGCCAGCAGCTTGGGTCCGGGGAGGGACGAGCAGTACTTC. This gives the protein CASSLGPGRDEQYF.

The V and J genes are TRBV4-1 and TRBJ2-6; 12 bases map to TRBD2. The CDR3 loop spans 17 amino acids. Germline V gene data show CDR1 as MGHRA and CDR2 as YSYEKL. The V and J ends lost 8 bases and 2 bases, in that order; junction bases with no gene match: 7. The CDR3 loop is CASGRRLAGAGANVLTF. CDR3 coding DNA: TGCGCCAGCGGCCGGCGACTAGCGGGAGCTGGGGCCAACGTCCTGACTTTC.

This clonotype was detected a few times. The CDR3 DNA sequence: TGTGCCAGCAGTTCCACCCCTCGACAGGGGGCCTACAATGAGCAGTTCTTC. It encodes CASSSTPRQGAYNEQFF. The genes are TRBV27 and TRBJ2-1; 9 bases match TRBD1. The germline V gene encodes CDR1 MNHEY and CDR2 SMNVEV (reference sequence). The CDR3 contains 17 residues. With 4 bases clipped from V and 2 bases from J, the junction kept 9 bases outside the gene matches.

This clonotype was counted a single time. This rearrangement joins TRBV4-2 to TRBJ2-3; 8 bases are a match to TRBD1. CDR3 length: 18 residues. V lost 1 base and J lost 4; bases outside the gene matches: 13. Germline V gene sequence: CDR1 LGHNA, CDR2 YNFKEQ. The CDR3 DNA follows: TGTGCCAGCAGCCAAGTTGGGATAGGGACAGGATCCCCAGATACGCAGTATTTT. Translating gives CASSQVGIGTGSPDTQYF.

This clonotype has a count of ten or more. This chain connects TRBV24-1 to TRBJ2-7, with 8 bases identical to TRBD1. J gave up 4 bases and V 2 bases, and 6 bases lay outside the gene matches. Per germline, CDR1 KGHDR and CDR2 SFDVKD. This CDR3 region has 15 residues. CDR3 DNA sequence: TGTGCCACCAGTGATTCCTCCGGGACAGGTTACGAGCAGTACTTC. Residues: CATSDSSGTGYEQYF.

This clonotype was seen ten or more times. The chain couples TRBV7-3 to TRBJ2-1; TRBD2 agrees at 10 bases. CDR1 SGHTA and CDR2 FQGTGA come from the germline V gene. CDR3 length: 15 residues. V was clipped by 7 bases and J by 1 base; unmatched bases: 4. CDR3 loop: CASTKAGGSYNEQFF. The CDR3 DNA follows: TGTGCCAGCACCAAAGCGGGGGGGTCCTACAATGAGCAGTTCTTC.

This clonotype was seen only a few times. V usage is TRBV20-1 and J usage is TRBJ1-1; D is ambiguous. Trimming left V 0 bases short and J 1 base short, with 9 bases between. The CDR3 length is 14 residues. The germline CDR1 and CDR2 sequences are DFQATT and SNEGSKA (reference sequence). CDR3 bases: TGCAGTGCTAGAGATGGGTCCGGGAACACTGAAGCTTTCTTT. It yields the protein CSARDGSGNTEAFF.

The table lists this clonotype with a few counts. V is TRBV7-2 and J is TRBJ1-6; no clear D. V lost 5 bases to trimming and J lost 9 bases, with 20 bases between them. The CDR3 spans 16 residues. CDR1 SGHTA and CDR2 FQGNSA come from the germline V gene. The CDR3 nucleotides are TGTGCCAGCAGCACGGACTCTGGGGTTCTTTTTTCACCCCTCCACTTT. Translated, it gives CASSTDSGVLFSPLHF.

The sample holds many counts of this clonotype. V and J are TRBV25-1 and TRBJ2-5, with D uncertain. V lost 3 bases to trimming and J lost 2 bases, with 10 bases between them. Germline V gives CDR1 MGHDK, CDR2 SYGVNS. The CDR3 covers 14 residues. CDR3 region: CASSDSAVQETQYF. CDR3 in DNA: TGTGCCAGCAGTGATTCGGCAGTACAAGAGACCCAGTACTTC.

This clonotype was detected ten times or more. This chain joins TRBV20-1 and TRBJ2-1, with 7 bases lining up with TRBD2. CDR3 size: 14 residues. V gave up 0 bases and J gave up 6 bases; unmatched junction bases: 5. Germline lookup yields CDR1 DFQATT and CDR2 SNEGSKA (reference sequence). CDR3 sequence: CSAREGGSRNEQFF. The CDR3 DNA reads TGCAGTGCTAGAGAGGGCGGGAGCCGCAATGAGCAGTTCTTC.

This clonotype was detected many times. CDR3 loop: CASSVKPGTSGQETQYF. DNA of the CDR3: TGTGCCAGCAGCGTTAAGCCCGGGACTAGCGGCCAAGAGACCCAGTACTTC. The V gene is TRBV9, the J gene TRBJ2-5; 11 bases agree with TRBD2. This CDR3 is 17 amino acids long. Germline CDR1 reads SGDLS; CDR2 reads YYNGEE. Trimming at V came to 2 bases and at J to 1 base, leaving 7 bases not matched to a gene.

This clonotype was found many times. The chain combines TRBV20-1 with TRBJ1-6; possible D gene TRBD1, 5 bases. Between the trimmed V and J ends, which lost 1 base and 5 bases, there was a span of 6 bases. Germline CDR1 reads DFQATT; CDR2 reads SNEGSKA (reference sequence). The CDR3 consists of 13 residues. CDR3 coding DNA: TGCAGTGCTAGAGGGGACGATAATTCACCCCTCCACTTT. The encoded protein is CSARGDDNSPLHF.

This clonotype was found many times. This chain links TRBV7-3 with TRBJ2-3; 8 bases are a match to TRBD2. The CDR3 extends over 16 amino acids. J gave up 1 base and V 2 bases, and 5 bases lay outside the gene matches. The V gene's germline CDR1 is SGHTA and CDR2 FQGTGA. CDR3 residues: CASSLRSGGGTDTQYF. CDR3 sequence (DNA): TGTGCCAGCAGCTTACGGTCGGGGGGGGGCACAGATACGCAGTATTTT. The whole variable domain, remainder taken from reference TRBV7-3 and TRBJ2-3, is GAGVSQTPSNKVTEKGKYVELRCDPISGHTALYWYRQSLGQGPEFLIYFQGTGAADDSGLPNDRFFAVRPEGSVSTLKIQRTERGDSAVYLCASSLRSGGGTDTQYFGPGTRLTVL.

This clonotype was detected only a few times. One end of the junction does not line up with germline, which may come from a read error. This chain joins TRBV2 and TRBJ1-4, with 8 bases aligning to TRBD1. The CDR3 runs 18 residues. Germline assignment: CDR1 SNHLY and CDR2 FYNNEI. CDR3 sequence: CTSSSQKGGGQGNEKLFF. DNA of the CDR3: TGTACCAGCAGTTCCCAAAAAGGTGGCGGACAGGGAAATGAAAAACTGTTTTTT.

In this sample, this clonotype turned up a few times. CDR3 sequence (DNA): TGTGCCGGGCCAAGCAGGGGCGGGCTGTTTTTT. Encoded protein: CAGPSRGGLFF. This sequence joins TRBV30 and TRBJ2-2; a possible D gene is TRBD1 (6 bases). The CDR3 extends over 11 amino acids. The germline V gene encodes CDR1 GTSNPN and CDR2 SVGIG (reference sequence). V was shortened by 8 bases and J by 13 bases, with 17 bases between the two germline ends.

Details on this clonotype: This may be a read error: a much more frequent sequence differs by one nucleotide. The chain recombines TRBV12-3 or TRBV12-4 with TRBJ2-7, with 10 nucleotides matching TRBD2. V lost 5 bases and J lost 5; bases outside the gene matches: 6. The CDR3 runs to 14 residues. The DNA of the CDR3 is TGTGCCAGCAGTCCAGCGGGGGGGCCGGACGAGCAGTACTTC. As protein: CASSPAGGPDEQYF.

The chain has TRBV5-1 and TRBJ2-3; D might be TRBD2 (6 bases). V was cut by 5 bases and J by 2 bases, with 15 bases left in between. There are 15 residues in the CDR3. Germline CDR1 and CDR2: SGHRS and YFSETQ. In nucleotides, the CDR3 is TGCGCCAGCAGTTCGGAGGGCCGAACCACAGATACGCAGTATTTT. Its translation is CASSSEGRTTDTQYF.

This clonotype was recorded at least ten times. The genes are TRBV29-1 and TRBJ2-3; TRBD2 matches 11 bases. V lost 4 bases, J lost 4 bases, and 7 bases stayed unmatched. The CDR3 runs 15 residues. Germline CDR1 reads SQVTM; CDR2 reads ANQGSEA. The CDR3 DNA reads TGCAGCGTTGTTGGATTAGCGGGGGGGCCAGATACGCAGTATTTT. Translation: CSVVGLAGGPDTQYF.

The J gene is TRBJ1-5, the V gene TRBV21-1; TRBD1 is taken as the D call from the table, unchecked against the DNA. TRBV21-1 is marked as a pseudogene. This CDR3 region has 15 residues. The CDR3 bases are TGTGCCAGCAACAACAGGGGTGCGAGCAATCAGCCCCAGCATTTT. Amino acids: CASNNRGASNQPQHF.

The chain employs TRBV7-6 and TRBJ2-7, with no clear D. V was cut by 5 bases and J by 9 bases, with 17 bases left in between. This CDR3 has 13 residues. Looked up from germline, CDR1 is SGHVS and CDR2 is FNYEAQ. The CDR3 DNA sequence: TGTGCCAGCAGCCCCCGATCTGCTACGAGGCAGTACTTC. The encoded protein is CASSPRSATRQYF.

In this sample, this clonotype turned up a few times. The chain combines TRBV27 with TRBJ1-1; D is possibly TRBD1 (5 bases). The V gene lost 7 bases and the J gene lost 6 bases, with 18 bases spanning the gap. Looked up from germline, CDR1 is MNHEY and CDR2 is SMNVEV (reference sequence). The CDR3 is 14 residues long. The CDR3 spells CASTLGGAGAEAFF. In DNA, the CDR3 is TGTGCCAGCACCTTGGGTGGGGCTGGGGCTGAAGCTTTCTTT.

The chain couples TRBV5-1 to TRBJ1-2, with TRBD1 identical over 8 bases. The germline V gene encodes CDR1 SGHRS and CDR2 YFSETQ. V shed 4 bases, J shed 7 bases, and the junction held 3 bases outside the gene matches. The CDR3 extends over 12 amino acids. The CDR3 region is CASSLGQAGYTF. In DNA, the CDR3 is TGCGCCAGCAGCCTGGGACAGGCTGGCTACACCTTC.

The rearrangement links TRBV2 to TRBJ1-4; 9 bases align to TRBD1. The V gene's germline CDR1 is SNHLY and CDR2 FYNNEI. Trimming removed 2 bases from V and 5 bases from J; junction bases left unmatched: 9. CDR3 size: 17 residues. In DNA, the CDR3 is TGTGCCAGCAGTGAAAGGGCCCGCGACAGGGGGAATGAAAAACTGTTTTTT. Translating it yields CASSERARDRGNEKLFF.

There are many counts of this clonotype. The V gene is TRBV20-1, the J gene TRBJ2-2; possibly TRBD1 for D (5 bases). Germline CDR1 reads DFQATT; CDR2 reads SNEGSKA (reference sequence). Trimming shortened V by 3 bases and J by 4 bases, and 12 bases separated the two germline ends. The CDR3 has 14 amino acids. The CDR3 spells CSARGPSSTGELFF. The CDR3 nucleotides are TGCAGTGCTAGGGGGCCGAGTAGCACCGGGGAGCTGTTTTTT.

In its sample, this clonotype was seen many times. The J gene is TRBJ2-1, the V gene TRBV9, with TRBD2 matching over 7 bases. Germline CDR1 and CDR2: SGDLS and YYNGEE. With 4 bases clipped from V and 3 bases from J, the junction kept 4 bases outside the gene matches. The CDR3 length is 14 residues. CDR3 DNA: TGTGCCAGCAGCACTGGGGGGGGCTACAATGAGCAGTTCTTC. It codes for CASSTGGGYNEQFF.

This sequence joins TRBV10-3 and TRBJ2-2; TRBD2 agrees at 15 bases. Germline CDR1 is ENHRY and CDR2 is SYGVKD. V was pared by 4 bases and J by 6 bases, with 9 bases of the junction left unmatched. The CDR3 runs to 18 residues. The CDR3 here is CAISATGLAGGSSGELFF. The CDR3 DNA reads as TGTGCCATCAGTGCGACCGGACTAGCGGGGGGGTCTTCCGGGGAGCTGTTTTTT.

This clonotype was seen more than once but under ten times. V gene TRBV28 combines with J gene TRBJ1-6; perhaps TRBD1 as D (6 bases). The CDR3 loop spans 15 amino acids. The V end was cut by 1 base, the J end by 10 bases, with 14 bases between. The germline gives CDR1 MDHEN, CDR2 SYDVKM. CDR3 coding DNA: TGTGCCAGCAGTTTATTTTCAGGGGTGGGCTCACCCCTCCACTTT. This gives the protein CASSLFSGVGSPLHF. The full variable domain, in which reference TRBV28 and TRBJ1-6 provide the parts outside the CDR3, is DVKVTQSSRYLVKRTGEKVFLECVQDMDHENMFWYRQDPGLGLRLIYFSYDVKMKEKGDIPEGYSVSREKKERFSLILESASTNQTSMYLCASSLFSGVGSPLHFGNGTRLTVT.